Given below is one T cell receptor (beta chain) in context. Its antigen is as yet unknown. This sample is part of a study of PD-1 blockade in mismatch repair-deficient tumors. Whole-study findings and limits: Tumor-resident clones, often undetectable pretreatment in blood, expanded then contracted after pembrolizumab.

Sequenced by immunoSEQ multiplex PCR; TCRdb stores in-frame clones only, minus some. The table lists about 120,000 clones, 70% to 80% of them singletons, with 4% to 6% in the top ten. Sequences were derived from peripheral blood, sampled around 60 weeks after starting pembrolizumab. The TCR sequence derives from an adult with mismatch repair-deficient cancer.

CDR3 in amino acids: CASSDQGTEAFF. For the CDR3, the DNA is TGTGCCAGCAGTGACCAAGGGACTGAAGCTTTCTTT. V usage is TRBV27 and J usage is TRBJ1-1; no reliable D call. The CDR3 runs 12 residues. CDR1 and CDR2 (germline): MNHEY, SMNVEV (reference sequence). V was trimmed by 5 bases and J by 5 bases, leaving 9 bases between them.